This TCR beta chain was recorded in a study of post-analysis software for immune sequencing data (dated by TCRdb to the mid-2010s). Regarding the study in general: Recorded disease courses included relapsing-remitting, secondary progressive and progressive-relapsing multiple sclerosis, with some patients lacking subtype annotation. The patient repertoires were set against 10 to 11 previously published healthy control repertoires from donors whose ages ranged from roughly 6 to 26 years. A subset of samples was prepared in parallel using single-end sample barcoding, then pooled and co-amplified after Illumina adapter ligation.

The full study reports these points: The multiple sclerosis patient group was slightly younger than the control group. Direct clustering with F measure revealed strong co-clustering of samples prepared in the same batch, which led to a batch-effect correction. Compared with controls, multiple sclerosis patients had significantly lower normalized Chao1 diversity, a finding suggesting substantial peripheral T-cell clonal expansion. Patients showed significantly higher frequencies than controls for 4 or 5 TRBV segments, among them TRBV5-6, TRBV5-1 and TRBV20-1.

Receptors were amplified or captured by PCR. Sequencing was performed on an Illumina HiSeq 2500. To reduce PCR and sequencing biases, unique molecular identifiers were built into the TCR beta cDNA libraries. Roughly 500,000 cDNA molecules were obtained per 1 to 10 million input T cells, so each molecule approximated one T cell. The patient libraries were prepared and sequenced with the same protocol used for the earlier healthy control dataset. Samples belonging to the same batch were prepared together, multiplexed and sequenced on a shared HiSeq lane. From the authors' description of their analysis: Raw barcoded reads were processed with MIGEC, and single-read molecular identifier groups were discarded before consensus assembly and CDR3 extraction. Clonotype tables were post-analysed with VDJtools, and diversity was normalized by down-sampling all datasets to the smallest sample size. To correct batch-related cross-sample contamination, repertoire overlap clustering matched CDR3 amino acid sequences but not nucleotide sequences. TCRdb redid the processing of the public reads, applying fastp at Q25 and MiXCR, and retained in-frame beta chains. Each CDR3 protein gets just one entry, which takes the most common genes and DNA from the rows behind it. These V and J calls are TCRdb output, not the study's own analysis. The sample table lists roughly 800,000 distinct CDR3 sequences, just under 30% of them with a count of one. The leading ten clones occupy 0.5% to 0.6% of the sample.

A remark on this clonotype: Its antigen has not been determined. No much larger clonotype is one base removed from it; base qualities were not supplied.

Sequences SGHDT (CDR1) and YYEEEE (CDR2) are obtained from the germline V gene. V is pared back by 3 bases and J by 0 bases, with 6 bases lying between the germline termini. The CDR3 measures 13 amino acids from cysteine to phenylalanine. Only CDR3 DNA is held: 39 bases, read in frame from base 1. TCR beta repertoires were profiled from peripheral blood of approximately 13 young patients with multiple sclerosis to demonstrate the VDJtools post-analysis software. The multiple sclerosis patients were children and adolescents ranging in age from roughly 6 to 15 years. The receptor chain draws on TRBV5-6 and TRBJ2-5, with the D call perhaps TRBD1 or TRBD2, each one matching 5 bases. The clonotype comes from a girl aged 10-17 years with multiple sclerosis. Sequencing was done on a sample of blood. The CDR3 corresponds to CASSSGHQETQYF. The nucleotide sequence is given as TGTGCCAGCAGCTCGGGACACCAAGAGACCCAGTACTTC.